This entry is about one T cell receptor beta chain. Its binding antigen is unknown. No quality values exist for individual bases; no much larger clone is one base distant. The sample originates from a study of blood T cell repertoires in COVID-19 (dated by TCRdb to about 2020). General notes on the study: The collaborator samples originated in the United States, Italy and Spain and spanned the acute and convalescent phases of COVID-19. Deeply sampled blood TCRbeta repertoires from subjects exposed to, actively infected with, or recovered from COVID-19 were included in the dataset. The repertoires were made available in a free public database intended to serve as a resource for research on the immune response to SARS-CoV-2. The sample metadata nearly always contained a de-identified subject ID, COVID-19 status, age in years and sex. Where HLA class I and class II types were available, the types were taken from metadata supplied by the sample provider, not from assay-based typing. The material from the prospective study consisted of cDNA or gDNA derived from T cells, B-cell-depleted T cells, or PBMCs. Samples were obtained from the ongoing ImmuneRACE study (first 160 participants) and from 1,254 subjects provided by 6 global collaborators.

The immunoSEQ Assay, a bias-controlled multiplex PCR, was used to amplify TCRbeta CDR3 regions from genomic DNA. The paper's processing steps were these. Within the assay, amplification of reference gene primers was used to estimate how many nucleated cells each sample contained. Sequence reads were collapsed and filtered to measure the absolute abundance of every unique TCRbeta CDR3 rearrangement. For each sample, productive Simpson clonality was calculated as the square root of Simpson's diversity index over productive rearrangements. TCRdb took over this immuneACCESS table, retaining in-frame rearrangements with V and J assigned. Such tables are incomplete; in checked studies, under half of the missing clones stem from an unresolved V gene, and the remainder is unexplained. V, J and clone size reflect that table, while D and trimming were determined from the DNA. The sample table lists approximately 230,000 clones, 86% of them with a count of one. The top ten hold 1.5% to 2% of the sample.

In the prospective study, participants were roughly 18 to 95 years old, resided in fewer than 25 geographic areas of the United States, and were enrolled through a virtual design. In the prospective study, participants were assigned to cohorts based on the clinical history participants reported in a screening survey and a study questionnaire. Recovered participants in ImmuneRACE Cohort 3 were defined as having two consecutive negative NP/OP PCR tests, clearance from a healthcare professional, or resolution of symptoms. Mobile phlebotomists in the prospective study collected whole blood, serum and a nasopharyngeal or oropharyngeal swab from every participant. Additional blood draws and questionnaires over an approximately 2-month period could optionally be provided by prospective study participants. Before DNA extraction, prospective study blood samples were shipped either frozen or at room temperature.

The CDR3 goes from the cysteine to the phenylalanine over 11 residues. This entry keeps only the CDR3 DNA: 33 bases, framed from base 1. The germline V gene sets CDR1 to SGHVS and CDR2 to FQNEAQ. Between the V and J ends, shortened by 5 bases and 2 bases respectively, the junction contains 4 bases. Study-level results and caveats: How much clinical and demographic metadata was included differed by source and by participant, and the metadata was provided uncurated.

Input material: PBMCs or T cells enriched from blood (not recorded which). The sequence came from a man aged 35 to 55 who had recovered from COVID-19. Recombination linked TRBV7-8 to TRBJ2-7, with the D gene not confidently named. CDR3 reads: CASSPTYEQYF. The bases read TGTGCCAGCAGCCCTACCTACGAGCAGTACTTC. With all but the CDR3 taken from the reference TRBV7-8 and TRBJ2-7 genes, the full variable domain is: GAGVSQSPRYKVAKRGQDVALRCDPISGHVSLFWYQQALGQGPEFLTYFQNEAQLDKSGLPSDRFFAERPEGSVSTLKIQRTQQEDSAVYLCASSPTYEQYFGPGTRLTVT.